Included here is one TCR beta chain sequence, with context. What it recognizes is unknown. CDR3 length equals 16 residues. Trimming removed 2 bases from V and 0 bases from J, with 11 bases in between. Germline assignment: CDR1 SGHTA and CDR2 FQGNSA. This specimen comes from a study of PD-1 blockade in classical Hodgkin lymphoma. Study at large: The nivolumab dose that patients received was 3 mg/kg, given intravenously every 2 weeks.

Points from the study as a whole: Complete responders matched newly diagnosed patients in baseline diversity. By C4D1, diversity of CD4+ TCRs had risen significantly, whereas that of CD8+ TCRs had not.

All patients experienced relapse after autologous stem cell transplantation, and brentuximab vedotin exposure was variable. Measured with immunoSEQ multiplex PCR; TCRdb has only the in-frame clones, and not every one. This sample carries more than 90,000 clones, roughly 81% of them seen once, and the ten largest clones take approximately 15%. The sample here was peripheral blood mononuclear cells (PBMCs), taken before the second cycle of nivolumab. The origin of this receptor is a human donor with classical Hodgkin lymphoma. The chain has TRBV7-2 and TRBJ2-1; D unclear. The DNA for the CDR3 is TGTGCCAGCAGCTTAAGCGCCAGCAGCTCCTACAATGAGCAGTTCTTC. Amino acid sequence: CASSLSASSSYNEQFF. Based on the CDR3 plus reference TRBV7-2 and TRBJ2-1, the full variable domain is GAGVSQSPSNKVTEKGKDVELRCDPISGHTALYWYRQSLGQGLEFLIYFQGNSAPDKSGLPSDRFSAERTGGSVSTLTIQRTQQEDSAVYLCASSLSASSSYNEQFFGPGTRLTVL.